The rows below give T cell receptor beta chains drawn from one sample of a study of blood T cell repertoires in COVID-19. Profiling relied on immunoSEQ multiplex PCR, and the TCRdb table lists in-frame clones only, not all of them. The sample gives roughly 200,000 clones, 85% of which show up once; 18% is in the top ten. Sequenced: PBMCs or T cells enriched from blood (not recorded which). Every receptor here comes from a man aged 35-49 years who had recovered from COVID-19. CDR3s include the opening cysteine and the closing phenylalanine or tryptophan. The D gene is left open where the match is weak. Only some rows state a clone size, as once, few, many or a class for expanded clones.

TRBD1 | . | TRBJ1-1 | TRBV5-1 | CASSGQGNTEAFF | TGCGCCAGCAGCGGACAGGGGAACACTGAAGCTTTCTTT
. | . | TRBJ2-7 | TRBV10-3 | CAISESNISEQYF | TGTGCCATCAGTGAGTCGAACATATCCGAGCAGTACTTC
. | . | TRBJ1-1 | TRBV18 | CASSGTPNTEAFF | TGTGCCAGCTCAGGGACACCGAACACTGAAGCTTTCTTT
TRBD1 | . | TRBJ1-2 | TRBV27 | CASSLRQGAIGYTF | TGTGCCAGCAGTTTACGACAGGGGGCAATTGGCTACACCTTC
. | . | TRBJ1-4 | TRBV9 | CASSPQVPGHLSATNEKLFF | TGTGCCAGCAGCCCCCAGGTCCCGGGACACCTTTCGGCAACTAATGAAAAACTGTTTTTT
TRBD2 | . | TRBJ2-5 | TRBV5-5 | CASSYSGRETQYF | TGTGCCAGCAGTTATAGCGGGAGGGAGACCCAGTACTTC
TRBD2 | . | TRBJ2-7 | TRBV10-2 | CASSVRGTTHEQYF | TGCGCCAGCAGTGTTCGCGGGACTACCCACGAGCAGTACTTC
. | . | TRBJ2-5 | TRBV7-2 | CASSLTLTGVETQYF | TGTGCCAGCAGCTTAACCCTGACGGGGGTAGAGACCCAGTACTTC
TRBD2 | . | TRBJ2-1 | TRBV10-2 | CASRGWGGRLFGQFF | TGCGCCAGCAGGGGGTGGGGCGGGAGGCTGTTCGGGCAGTTCTTC
. | . | TRBJ2-7 | TRBV6-5 | CASSYRRDYEQYF | TGTGCCAGCAGTTATCGCAGGGACTACGAGCAGTACTTC
TRBD1 | . | TRBJ2-1 | TRBV3-1/TRBV3-2 | CASSQGTGFSYNEQFF | TGTGCCAGCAGCCAAGGGACAGGTTTTTCCTACAATGAGCAGTTCTTC
TRBD1 | once | TRBJ2-7 | TRBV4-2 | CASSQDPTGTYEQYF | TGTGCCAGCAGCCAAGACCCGACAGGGACCTACGAGCAGTACTTC
. | once | TRBJ2-7 | TRBV3-1/TRBV3-2 | CASSQVNRGPYEQYF | TGTGCCAGCAGCCAGGTTAATAGGGGTCCCTACGAGCAGTACTTC
TRBD1 | . | TRBJ2-6 | TRBV19 | CASMLNRGLRSGANVLTF | TGTGCCAGTATGCTCAACAGGGGGCTTCGGTCTGGGGCCAACGTCCTGACTTTC
. | . | TRBJ1-1 | TRBV28 | CATKFGGEAFF | TGTGCCACCAAGTTCGGGGGTGAAGCTTTCTTT
TRBD1 | . | TRBJ1-1 | TRBV3-1/TRBV3-2 | CASSQAGQGNTEAFF | TGTGCCAGCAGCCAAGCGGGACAGGGCAACACTGAAGCTTTCTTT
. | . | TRBJ2-1 | TRBV5-1 | CASSVRGHMNEQFF | TGCGCCAGCAGCGTGAGGGGACATATGAATGAGCAGTTCTTC
. | . | TRBJ2-3 | TRBV6-4 | CASSEGAGVLDTQYF | TGTGCCAGCAGTGAGGGGGCAGGAGTTTTGGATACGCAGTATTTT
. | . | TRBJ1-1 | TRBV19 | CASSIDWNTEAFF | TGTGCCAGTAGTATCGACTGGAACACTGAAGCTTTCTTT
TRBD1 | once | TRBJ1-2 | TRBV6-5 | CASRTGEYGYTF | TGTGCCAGCAGGACAGGGGAGTATGGCTACACCTTC
. | . | TRBJ2-7 | TRBV14 | CASSQDYYEQYF | TGTGCCAGCAGCCAAGATTATTACGAGCAGTACTTC
. | . | TRBJ2-7 | TRBV7-2 | CASSRDTYEQYF | TGTGCCAGCAGCCGGGACACTTACGAGCAGTACTTC
TRBD1 | . | TRBJ1-2 | TRBV7-9 | CASSADRGGEGANYGYTF | TGTGCCAGCAGCGCGGACAGGGGGGGTGAAGGAGCTAACTATGGCTACACCTTC
TRBD1 | . | TRBJ1-2 | TRBV2 | CASRATRQGNGYTF | TGTGCCAGCAGGGCCACCCGACAGGGTAATGGCTACACCTTC
TRBD1 | . | TRBJ2-1 | TRBV5-4 | CASSSDRVSYNEQFF | TGTGCCAGCAGCTCGGACAGGGTTTCCTACAATGAGCAGTTCTTC
TRBD2 | once | TRBJ2-2 | TRBV7-3 | CASSLSSASGRGNTGELFF | TGTGCCAGCAGCTTAAGTAGTGCTAGCGGGAGGGGGAACACCGGGGAGCTGTTTTTT
. | . | TRBJ1-1 | TRBV29-1 | CSVETDSEEAFF | TGCAGCGTCGAAACCGACAGCGAAGAAGCTTTCTTT
. | . | TRBJ2-1 | TRBV4-1 | CASSRTEAWEQFF | TGCGCCAGCAGCCGTACGGAGGCTTGGGAGCAGTTCTTC
. | . | TRBJ2-2 | TRBV5-8 | CASSLLTGELFF | TGTGCCAGCAGCTTGCTGACCGGGGAGCTGTTTTTT
TRBD2 | . | TRBJ2-2 | TRBV6-4 | CASSDSAGGPGELFF | TGTGCCAGCAGTGACTCAGCGGGAGGGCCCGGGGAGCTGTTTTTT
TRBD2 | . | TRBJ2-1 | TRBV6-5 | CASIVGLAGDGEQFF | TGTGCCAGCATAGTTGGACTAGCGGGAGACGGTGAGCAGTTCTTC
TRBD1 | . | TRBJ2-7 | TRBV12-3/TRBV12-4 | CASRAGGSYEQYF | TGTGCCAGCAGGGCAGGGGGCTCCTACGAGCAGTACTTC
. | . | TRBJ1-2 | TRBV11-2 | CASSLEQGFRYGYTF | TGTGCCAGCAGCTTAGAACAGGGTTTTCGCTATGGCTACACCTTC
. | . | TRBJ2-7 | TRBV5-6 | CASSQSLTGLRTYEQYF | TGTGCCAGCAGCCAATCACTAACAGGTTTAAGGACCTACGAGCAGTACTTC
. | . | TRBJ2-7 | TRBV14 | CASSPGAGTVKSLEQYF | TGTGCCAGCAGCCCTGGAGCGGGTACAGTCAAGTCCTTGGAGCAGTACTTC
TRBD1 | . | TRBJ1-2 | TRBV11-2 | CASSFDTTGRYGYTF | TGTGCCAGCAGCTTCGACACGACAGGGAGGTATGGCTACACCTTC
TRBD2 | . | TRBJ2-1 | TRBV24-1 | CATSDSSGRSSYNEQFF | TGTGCCACCAGTGATTCTAGCGGCCGCAGCTCCTACAATGAGCAGTTCTTC
TRBD1 | once | TRBJ1-1 | TRBV11-2 | CASSFGDRMNTEAFF | TGTGCCAGCAGCTTCGGGGACAGAATGAACACTGAAGCTTTCTTT
TRBD1 | . | TRBJ1-2 | TRBV5-1 | CASSSGGQGNGYTF | TGCGCCAGCAGCTCCGGGGGACAGGGTAACGGCTACACCTTC
TRBD2 | . | TRBJ2-1 | TRBV2 | CASSEQREVYNEQFF | TGTGCCAGCAGTGAACAGCGGGAGGTCTACAATGAGCAGTTCTTC
TRBD1 | . | TRBJ2-5 | TRBV5-1 | CASRWGQDNRGTQYF | TGCGCCAGCAGATGGGGACAGGACAATCGGGGGACCCAGTACTTC
. | . | TRBJ2-7 | TRBV19 | CASRASRSSYEQYF | TGTGCCAGTAGGGCCTCACGGAGCTCCTACGAGCAGTACTTC
. | . | TRBJ2-7 | TRBV5-1 | CASSLEASSYEQYF | TGCGCCAGCAGCTTGGAGGCTAGCTCCTACGAGCAGTACTTC
. | . | TRBJ1-5 | TRBV19 | CASTQAGGNQPQHF | TGTGCCAGTACCCAGGCAGGGGGCAATCAGCCCCAGCATTTT
TRBD2 | . | TRBJ2-1 | TRBV5-6 | CASQILAGPYNEQFF | TGTGCCAGCCAAATCCTAGCGGGCCCCTACAATGAGCAGTTCTTC
. | . | TRBJ2-7 | TRBV7-9 | CASSFTGIGEQYF | TGTGCCAGCAGCTTCACAGGGATAGGCGAGCAGTACTTC
. | few | TRBJ1-1 | TRBV14 | CASSQGPQRKAFF | TGTGCCAGCAGCCAAGGACCACAGCGGAAAGCTTTCTTT
TRBD2 | . | TRBJ2-1 | TRBV5-1 | CASSLFIAGEDEQFF | TGCGCCAGCAGCTTGTTTATAGCGGGAGAGGATGAGCAGTTCTTC
. | . | TRBJ1-2 | TRBV28 | CASGGRLANYGYTF | TGTGCCAGTGGAGGACGCTTAGCTAACTATGGCTACACCTTC
. | once | TRBJ1-5 | TRBV3-1/TRBV3-2 | CASSLQGPHQPQHF | TGTGCCAGCAGCCTACAGGGACCACATCAGCCCCAGCATTTT
. | . | TRBJ1-3 | TRBV6-5 | CASSPPPGAGNTIYF | TGTGCCAGCAGCCCACCCCCAGGGGCTGGAAACACCATATATTTT
. | . | TRBJ1-1 | TRBV10-3 | CAISESLGREAFF | TGTGCCATCAGTGAGTCTCTTGGGAGAGAAGCTTTCTTT
TRBD1 | once | TRBJ2-7 | TRBV9 | CASGRGPGGYEQYF | TGTGCCAGCGGCAGGGGGCCGGGCGGTTACGAGCAGTACTTC
. | . | TRBJ1-2 | TRBV19 | CASSIRTAYLANYGYTF | TGTGCCAGTAGTATAAGGACAGCATATTTAGCTAACTATGGCTACACCTTC
TRBD1 | . | TRBJ2-1 | TRBV3-1/TRBV3-2 | CASTTGARYNEQFF | TGTGCCAGCACAACAGGGGCCCGATACAATGAGCAGTTCTTC
. | . | TRBJ1-2 | TRBV4-3 | CASSQEGGGRIDGYTF | TGCGCCAGCAGCCAAGAGGGCGGAGGGAGGATTGATGGCTACACCTTC